The clone carrying this TCR beta chain was observed a handful of times. These data belong to a study of CD8 T cells in acute hepatitis C reinfection. Study at large: Acute samples were collected within 168 days of estimated infection, from spontaneous resolvers and chronically infected subjects.

The data were produced by immunoSEQ multiplex PCR, yet TCRdb's version contains in-frame clones alone and is incomplete. The sample carries some 4,000 clones, roughly 40% recorded once. The CDR3 is 16 amino acids. The V and J ends lost 0 bases and 7 bases, in that order; junction bases with no gene match: 5. Germline-derived CDR1 and CDR2 are LGHNA and YNFKEQ. Specified time point: acute HCV infection, within 168 days of estimated infection date. The hepatitis C virus-specific receptor repertoire was characterized directly ex vivo, with no prior expansion in culture. Whole-study findings and limits: No chronic follow-up sample yielded enough NS3-1073 specific cells. All groups preferentially used TRBV04 and TRBV06, which was not due to overrepresentation in the naive pool.

The sample in question was HCV NS3-1073 tetramer-sorted CD8+ T cells from PBMCs, obtained during acute infection. The receptor was isolated from a man aged 25-45 years with chronic hepatitis C. This chain joins TRBV4-2 and TRBJ2-2; 10 bases are a match to TRBD2. The CDR3: CASSQETSGIYGELFF. CDR3 DNA sequence: TGTGCCAGCAGCCAAGAAACTAGCGGGATTTACGGGGAGCTGTTTTTT.